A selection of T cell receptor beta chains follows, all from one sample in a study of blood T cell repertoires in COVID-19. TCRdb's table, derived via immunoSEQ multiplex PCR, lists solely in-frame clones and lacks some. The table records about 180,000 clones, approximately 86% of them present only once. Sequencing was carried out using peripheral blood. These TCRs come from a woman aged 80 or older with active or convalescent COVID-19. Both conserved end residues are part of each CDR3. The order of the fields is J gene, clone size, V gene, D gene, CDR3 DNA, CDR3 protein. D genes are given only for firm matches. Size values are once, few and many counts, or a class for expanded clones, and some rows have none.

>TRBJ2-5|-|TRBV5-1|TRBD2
TGCGCCAGCAGCCTTAGCGGGGAAGACCAAGAGACCCAGTACTTC
CASSLSGEDQETQYF
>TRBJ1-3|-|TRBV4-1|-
TGCGCCAGCAGCCAAGCCGGGAGGGGCTCGAGAAACACCATATATTTT
CASSQAGRGSRNTIYF
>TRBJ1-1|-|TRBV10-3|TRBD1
TGTGCCATCAGTTCCCAGGGGGGGAACACTGAAGCTTTCTTT
CAISSQGGNTEAFF
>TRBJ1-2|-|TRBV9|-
TGTGCCAGCAGCGCAGTAGGGGATGGCTACACCTTC
CASSAVGDGYTF
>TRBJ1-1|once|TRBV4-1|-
TGCGCCAGCAGCCAAGACAGGTCCATGAACACTGAAGCTTTCTTT
CASSQDRSMNTEAFF
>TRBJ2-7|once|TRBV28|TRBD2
TGTGCCAGCAGTTTTGGGCAGGCGCTAGCGGGAGGGCGGGAGCAGTACTTC
CASSFGQALAGGREQYF
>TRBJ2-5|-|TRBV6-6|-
TGTGCCAGCAGCTCCGGACAGAGAGAGACCCAGTACTTC
CASSSGQRETQYF
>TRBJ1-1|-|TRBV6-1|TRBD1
TGTGCCAGCAGTGAAAGGAGAACAGGGGGCGGCACTGAAGCTTTCTTT
CASSERRTGGGTEAFF
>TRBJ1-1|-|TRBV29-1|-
TGCAGCGTTGACCACGGCGGGGGCCAAGCTTTCTTT
CSVDHGGGQAFF
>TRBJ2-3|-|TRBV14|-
TGTGCCAGCAGCCGGTCGGACTTGTCCCCAGATACGCAGTATTTT
CASSRSDLSPDTQYF
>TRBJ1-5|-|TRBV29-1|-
TGCAGCGCCCAGGCGGGGGATCAGCCCCAGCATTTT
CSAQAGDQPQHF
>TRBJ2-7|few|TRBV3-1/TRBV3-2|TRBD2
TGTGCCAGCAGCCGAGGGACTAGCGGAACCTACGAGCAGTACTTC
CASSRGTSGTYEQYF
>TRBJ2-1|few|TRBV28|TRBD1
TGTGCCAGCAGTATCTACAGGGGACCCAATGAGCAGTTCTTC
CASSIYRGPNEQFF
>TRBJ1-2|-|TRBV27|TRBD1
TGTGCCAGCAGCAGTCACAGGGGGGCGAGTAGAGAGTTGGACTATGGCTACACCTTC
CASSSHRGASRELDYGYTF
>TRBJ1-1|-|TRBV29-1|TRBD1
TGCAGCGTTTCGGGACAGATGAACACTGAAGCTTTCTTT
CSVSGQMNTEAFF
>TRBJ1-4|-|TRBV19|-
TGTGCCAGCGATCCCGGGACCGGAGGGATAGGAAAACTGTTTTTT
CASDPGTGGIGKLFF
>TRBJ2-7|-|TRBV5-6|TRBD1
TGTGCCAGCAGCGGTCGGGACAGGGGTTTCAGGGAGCAGTACTTC
CASSGRDRGFREQYF
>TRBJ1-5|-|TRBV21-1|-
TGTGCCAGCAGCACATCCTTCGCCGGGGGGCGGCAGCCCCAGCATTTT
CASSTSFAGGRQPQHF
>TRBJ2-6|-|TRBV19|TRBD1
TGTGCCAGTAGTATGGGGACAGGGCCCTCTGGGGCCAACGTCCTGACTTTC
CASSMGTGPSGANVLTF
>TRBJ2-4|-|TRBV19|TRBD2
TGTGCCAGTACCCAGGGGAGACTAGCGGAAAAAGCCAAAAACATTCAGTACTTC
CASTQGRLAEKAKNIQYF
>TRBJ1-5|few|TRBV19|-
TGTGCCAGTAGTACCCAACCGGGGAGGGGCGGCAATCAGCCCCAGCATTTT
CASSTQPGRGGNQPQHF
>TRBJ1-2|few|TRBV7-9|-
TGTGCCAGCAGCCCCCCCCAAAACTACTATGGCTACACCTTC
CASSPPQNYYGYTF
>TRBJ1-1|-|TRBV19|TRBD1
TGTGCCAGTACTCTCTCGACAGGGGTGGACACTGAAGCTTTCTTT
CASTLSTGVDTEAFF
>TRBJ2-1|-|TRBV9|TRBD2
TGTGCCAGCAGCTACAGGACTAGCGGGGGTGGGGAGCAGTTCTTC
CASSYRTSGGGEQFF
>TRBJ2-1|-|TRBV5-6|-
TGTGCCAGCAGTCACACAGGGTACAATGAGCAGTTCTTC
CASSHTGYNEQFF
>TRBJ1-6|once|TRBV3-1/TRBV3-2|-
TGTGCCTCATCGGGACTTTATAATTCACCCCTCCACTTT
CASSGLYNSPLHF
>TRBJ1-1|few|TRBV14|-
TGTGCCAGCAGCCAAACAGGGATTCGGGCTTTCTTT
CASSQTGIRAFF
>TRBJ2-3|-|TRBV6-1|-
TGTGCCAGCAGTGAACAGTCGGGACTCAGCACAGATACGCAGTATTTT
CASSEQSGLSTDTQYF
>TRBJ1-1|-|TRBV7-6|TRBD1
TGTGCCAGCAGCTTAGGACAGGGGAACACTGAAGCTTTCTTT
CASSLGQGNTEAFF
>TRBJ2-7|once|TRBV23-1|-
TGCGCCAGCAGTCAATCAGGGGAACTCGCACTCCACGAGCAGTACTTC
CASSQSGELALHEQYF
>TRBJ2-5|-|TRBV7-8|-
TGTGCCAGCAGCTTAGGTCGAGGACAGCTAGGAGAGACCCAGTACTTC
CASSLGRGQLGETQYF
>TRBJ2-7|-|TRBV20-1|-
TGCAGTGCTAGCGGGAGTTACGAGCAGTACTTC
CSASGSYEQYF
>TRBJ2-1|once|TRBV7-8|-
TGTGCCAGCAGCGATCGAGAGGGTGAGCAGTTCTTC
CASSDREGEQFF
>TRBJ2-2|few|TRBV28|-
TGTGCCAGCAGTACCCCGTTCTTGCGCAGGTCAGTTCGTCCCGGGGAGCTGTTTTTT
CASSTPFLRRSVRPGELFF
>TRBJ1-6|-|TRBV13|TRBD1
TGTGCCAGCAGTAGGGGACAGGAGTTCTCATATCTGGATTCACCCCTCCACTTT
CASSRGQEFSYLDSPLHF
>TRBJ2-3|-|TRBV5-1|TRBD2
TGCGCCAGCAGCCGGAGGGAGGGGAGCACAGATACGCAGTATTTT
CASSRREGSTDTQYF
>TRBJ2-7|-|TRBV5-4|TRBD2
TGTGCCAGCAGCTATGGGACTAGCGTCTCCTACGAGCAGTACTTC
CASSYGTSVSYEQYF
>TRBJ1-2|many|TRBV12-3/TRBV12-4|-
TGTGCCAGCAGAACAAGAGCAGGGTCAAGCTACACCTTC
CASRTRAGSSYTF
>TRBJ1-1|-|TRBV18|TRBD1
TGTGCCAGCTCCAAACTCGGACAGGGGACGAACACTGAAGCTTTCTTT
CASSKLGQGTNTEAFF
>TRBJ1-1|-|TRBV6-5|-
TGTGCCAGCAGTTACATACGTGGGGGGATCACTGAAGCTTTCTTT
CASSYIRGGITEAFF
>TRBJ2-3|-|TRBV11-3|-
TGTGCCAGCAGCTTAGGGCAGGCTAGCACAGATACGCAGTATTTT
CASSLGQASTDTQYF
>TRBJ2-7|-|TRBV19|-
TGTGCCAGTAGTATGAGGGCAGTCTCCTACGAGCAGTACTTC
CASSMRAVSYEQYF
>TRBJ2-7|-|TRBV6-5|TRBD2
TGTGCCAGCAGTACTAGCGCAGGCTACGAGCAGTACTTC
CASSTSAGYEQYF
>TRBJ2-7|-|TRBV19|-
TGTGCCAGTAGTATAGGGATTCCGGCGGACATCTACGAGCAGTACTTC
CASSIGIPADIYEQYF
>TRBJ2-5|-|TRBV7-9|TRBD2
TGTGCCAGCAGCCACGGACTAGCGGGAGGGCCCGAAGAGACCCAGTACTTC
CASSHGLAGGPEETQYF